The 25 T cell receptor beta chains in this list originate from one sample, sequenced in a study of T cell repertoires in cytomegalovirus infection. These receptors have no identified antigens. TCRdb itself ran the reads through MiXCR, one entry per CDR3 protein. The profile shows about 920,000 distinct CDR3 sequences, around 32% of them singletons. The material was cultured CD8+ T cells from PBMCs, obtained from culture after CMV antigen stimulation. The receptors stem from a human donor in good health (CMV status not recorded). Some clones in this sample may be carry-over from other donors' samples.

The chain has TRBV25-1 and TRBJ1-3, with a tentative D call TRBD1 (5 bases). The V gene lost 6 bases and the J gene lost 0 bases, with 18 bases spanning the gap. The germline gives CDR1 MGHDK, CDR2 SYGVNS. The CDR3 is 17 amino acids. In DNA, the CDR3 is TGTGCCAGCAGGCATGGGGGACGCGGAGACTCTGGAAACACCATATATTTT. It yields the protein CASRHGGRGDSGNTIYF. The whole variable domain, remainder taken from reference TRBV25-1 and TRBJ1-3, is EADIYQTPRYLVIGTGKKITLECSQTMGHDKMYWYQQDPGMELHLIHYSYGVNSTEKGDLSSESTVSRIRTEHFPLTLESARPSHTSQYLCASRHGGRGDSGNTIYFGEGSWLTVV.

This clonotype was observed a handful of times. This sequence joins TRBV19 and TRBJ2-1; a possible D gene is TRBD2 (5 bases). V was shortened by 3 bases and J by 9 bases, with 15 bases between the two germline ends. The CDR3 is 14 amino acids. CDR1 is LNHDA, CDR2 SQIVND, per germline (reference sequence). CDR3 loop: CASSIRLAHLEQFF. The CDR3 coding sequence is TGTGCCAGTAGTATTAGGCTAGCCCATCTTGAGCAGTTCTTC. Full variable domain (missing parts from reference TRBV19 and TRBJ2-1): DGGITQSPKYLFRKEGQNVTLSCEQNLNHDAMYWYRQDPGQGLRLIYYSQIVNDFQKGDIAEGYSVSREKKESFPLTVTSAQKNPTAFYLCASSIRLAHLEQFFGPGTRLTVL.

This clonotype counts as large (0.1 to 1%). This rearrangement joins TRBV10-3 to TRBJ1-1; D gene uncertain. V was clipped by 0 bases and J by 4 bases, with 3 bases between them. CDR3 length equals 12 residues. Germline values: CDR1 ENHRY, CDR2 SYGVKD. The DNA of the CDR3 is TGTGCCATCAGTGAGTCAACCACTGAAGCTTTCTTT. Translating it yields CAISESTTEAFF.

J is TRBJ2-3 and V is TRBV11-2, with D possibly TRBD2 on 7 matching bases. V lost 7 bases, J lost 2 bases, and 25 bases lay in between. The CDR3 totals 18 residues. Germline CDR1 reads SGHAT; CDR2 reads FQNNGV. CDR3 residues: CASTSWPDRGDNTDTQYF. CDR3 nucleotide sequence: TGTGCCAGCACCAGTTGGCCAGACCGGGGGGACAACACAGATACGCAGTATTTT.

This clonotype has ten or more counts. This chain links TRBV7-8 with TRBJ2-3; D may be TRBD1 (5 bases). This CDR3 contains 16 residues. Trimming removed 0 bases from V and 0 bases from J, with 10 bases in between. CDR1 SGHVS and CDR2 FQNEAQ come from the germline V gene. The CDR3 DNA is TGTGCCAGCAGCTTAGCCCAGGGCGTAAGCACAGATACGCAGTATTTT. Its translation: CASSLAQGVSTDTQYF.

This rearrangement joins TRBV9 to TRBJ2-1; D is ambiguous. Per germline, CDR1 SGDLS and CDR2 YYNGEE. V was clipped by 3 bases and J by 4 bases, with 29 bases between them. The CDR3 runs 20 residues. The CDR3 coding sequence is TGTGCCAGCAGCGCCATATGGGCCCTTACTATAATTAGGTTTTACAATGAGCAGTTCTTC. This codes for CASSAIWALTIIRFYNEQFF. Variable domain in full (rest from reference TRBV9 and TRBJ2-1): DSGVTQTPKHLITATGQRVTLRCSPRSGDLSVYWYQQSLDQGLQFLIQYYNGEERAKGNILERFSAQQFPDLHSELNLSSLELGDSALYFCASSAIWALTIIRFYNEQFFGPGTRLTVL.

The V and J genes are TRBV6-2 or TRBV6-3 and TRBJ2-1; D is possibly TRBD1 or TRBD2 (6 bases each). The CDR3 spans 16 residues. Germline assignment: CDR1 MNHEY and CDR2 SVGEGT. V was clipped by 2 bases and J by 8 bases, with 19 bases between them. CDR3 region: CASSYVRDWGLDEQFF. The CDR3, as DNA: TGTGCCAGCAGTTACGTCCGGGACTGGGGGCTGGATGAGCAGTTCTTC.

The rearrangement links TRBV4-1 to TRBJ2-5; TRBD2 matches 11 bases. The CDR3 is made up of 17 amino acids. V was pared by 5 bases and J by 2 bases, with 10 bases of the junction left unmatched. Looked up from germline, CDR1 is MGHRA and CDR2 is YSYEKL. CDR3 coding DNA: TGCGCCAGCAGCGTTACATTACTAGCGGGGGTACAAGAGACCCAGTACTTC. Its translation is CASSVTLLAGVQETQYF.

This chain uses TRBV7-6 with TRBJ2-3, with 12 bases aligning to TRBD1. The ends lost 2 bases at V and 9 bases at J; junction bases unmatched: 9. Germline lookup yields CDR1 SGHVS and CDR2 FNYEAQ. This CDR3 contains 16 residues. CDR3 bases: TGTGCCAGCAGCTTACTCCCGGGACAGGGGGCCAGGACGCAGTATTTT. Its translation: CASSLLPGQGARTQYF.

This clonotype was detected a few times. The CDR3 loop is CATSDLPPGSGGEDTQYF. In nucleotides, the CDR3 is TGTGCCACCAGTGATTTACCCCCGGGTAGCGGGGGGGAAGATACGCAGTATTTT. The chain carries TRBV24-1 and TRBJ2-3; 11 positions agree with TRBD2. The junction had 10 bases not matched to a gene; V was cut back by 1 base and J by 5 bases. CDR3 length: 18 residues. Germline CDR1 KGHDR, CDR2 SFDVKD.

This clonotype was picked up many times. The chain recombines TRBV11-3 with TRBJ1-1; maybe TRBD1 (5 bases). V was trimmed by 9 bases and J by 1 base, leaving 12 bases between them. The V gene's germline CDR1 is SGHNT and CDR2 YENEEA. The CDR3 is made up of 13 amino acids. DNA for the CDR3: TGTGCCAGTAGTTCCGACAGGAACACTGAAGCTTTCTTT. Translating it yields CASSSDRNTEAFF.

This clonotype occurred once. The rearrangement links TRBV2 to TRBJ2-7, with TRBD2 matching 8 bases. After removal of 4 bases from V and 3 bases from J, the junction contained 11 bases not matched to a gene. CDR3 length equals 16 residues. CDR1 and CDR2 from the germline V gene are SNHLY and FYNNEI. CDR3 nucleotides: TGTGCCAGCAGTGGAGGAATAGCGGGGATCTACTACGAGCAGTACTTC. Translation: CASSGGIAGIYYEQYF.

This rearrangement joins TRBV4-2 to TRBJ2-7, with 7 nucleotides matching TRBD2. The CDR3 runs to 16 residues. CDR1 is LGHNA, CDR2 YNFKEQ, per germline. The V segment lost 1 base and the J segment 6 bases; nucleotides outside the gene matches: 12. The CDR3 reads CASSQGGRGGFGEQYF. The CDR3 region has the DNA TGTGCCAGCAGCCAAGGCGGTCGGGGAGGGTTTGGCGAGCAGTACTTC.

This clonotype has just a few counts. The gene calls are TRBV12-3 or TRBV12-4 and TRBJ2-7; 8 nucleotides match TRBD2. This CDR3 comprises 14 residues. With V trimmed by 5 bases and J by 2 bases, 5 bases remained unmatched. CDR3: CASSMSGGAYEQYF. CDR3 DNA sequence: TGTGCCAGCAGTATGAGCGGGGGAGCCTACGAGCAGTACTTC.

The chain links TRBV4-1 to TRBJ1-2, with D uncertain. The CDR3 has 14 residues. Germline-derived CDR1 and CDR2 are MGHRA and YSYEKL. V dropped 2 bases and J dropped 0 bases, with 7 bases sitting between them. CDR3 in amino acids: CASSQTPSNYGYTF. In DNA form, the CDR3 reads TGCGCCAGCAGCCAAACTCCGTCTAACTATGGCTACACCTTC.

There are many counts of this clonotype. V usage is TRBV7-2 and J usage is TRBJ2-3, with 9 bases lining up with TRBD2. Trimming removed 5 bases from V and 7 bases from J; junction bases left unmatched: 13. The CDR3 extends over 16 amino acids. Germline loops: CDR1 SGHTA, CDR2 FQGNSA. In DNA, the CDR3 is TGTGCCAGCAGCCCCAGCGGGGGGATAGTTTATAATACGCAGTATTTT. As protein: CASSPSGGIVYNTQYF. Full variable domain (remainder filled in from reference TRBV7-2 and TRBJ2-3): GAGVSQSPSNKVTEKGKDVELRCDPISGHTALYWYRQSLGQGLEFLIYFQGNSAPDKSGLPSDRFSAERTGGSVSTLTIQRTQQEDSAVYLCASSPSGGIVYNTQYFGPGTRLTVL.

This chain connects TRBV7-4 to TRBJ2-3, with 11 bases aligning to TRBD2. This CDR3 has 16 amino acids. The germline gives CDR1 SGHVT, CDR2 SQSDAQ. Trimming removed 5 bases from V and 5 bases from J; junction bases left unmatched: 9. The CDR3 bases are TGTGCCAGCAGCCCATTAGCGGGGGGGCCCAAAGATACGCAGTATTTT. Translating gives CASSPLAGGPKDTQYF.

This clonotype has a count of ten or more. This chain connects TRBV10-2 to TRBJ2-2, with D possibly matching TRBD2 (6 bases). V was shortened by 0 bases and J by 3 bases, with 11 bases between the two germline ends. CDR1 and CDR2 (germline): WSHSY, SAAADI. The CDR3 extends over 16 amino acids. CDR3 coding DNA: TGCGCCAGCAGTGAGTCGGAGGGATACTACACCGGGGAGCTGTTTTTT. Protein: CASSESEGYYTGELFF.

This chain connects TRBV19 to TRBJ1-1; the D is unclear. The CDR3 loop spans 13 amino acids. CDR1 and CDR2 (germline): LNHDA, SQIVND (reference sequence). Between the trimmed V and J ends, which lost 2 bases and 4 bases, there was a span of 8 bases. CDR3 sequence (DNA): TGTGCCAGTAGTATACCGCGGGTCACTGAAGCTTTCTTT. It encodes CASSIPRVTEAFF.

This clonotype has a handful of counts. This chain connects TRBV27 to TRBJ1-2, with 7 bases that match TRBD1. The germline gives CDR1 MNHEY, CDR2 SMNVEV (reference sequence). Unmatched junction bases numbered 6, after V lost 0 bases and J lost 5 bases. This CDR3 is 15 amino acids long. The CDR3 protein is CASSLSRQGGYGYTF. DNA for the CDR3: TGTGCCAGCAGTTTATCAAGACAGGGAGGGTATGGCTACACCTTC.

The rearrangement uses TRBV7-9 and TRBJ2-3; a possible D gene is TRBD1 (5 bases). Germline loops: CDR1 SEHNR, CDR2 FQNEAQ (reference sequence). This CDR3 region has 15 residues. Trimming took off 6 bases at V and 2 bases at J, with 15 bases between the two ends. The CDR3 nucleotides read TGTGCCAGCAGTCCGTGGGGCATGCCCACAGATACGCAGTATTTT. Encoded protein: CASSPWGMPTDTQYF. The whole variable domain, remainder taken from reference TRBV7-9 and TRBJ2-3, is DTGVSQNPRHKITKRGQNVTFRCDPISEHNRLYWYRQTLGQGPEFLTYFQNEAQLEKSRLLSDRFSAERPKGSFSTLEIQRTEQGDSAMYLCASSPWGMPTDTQYFGPGTRLTVL.

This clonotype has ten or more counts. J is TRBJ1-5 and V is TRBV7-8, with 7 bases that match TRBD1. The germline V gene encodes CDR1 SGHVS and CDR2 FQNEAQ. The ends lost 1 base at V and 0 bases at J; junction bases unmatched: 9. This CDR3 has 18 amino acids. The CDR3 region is CASSLGAGGVYSNQPQHF. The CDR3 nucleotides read TGTGCCAGCAGCTTAGGGGCAGGGGGGGTGTATAGCAATCAGCCCCAGCATTTT.

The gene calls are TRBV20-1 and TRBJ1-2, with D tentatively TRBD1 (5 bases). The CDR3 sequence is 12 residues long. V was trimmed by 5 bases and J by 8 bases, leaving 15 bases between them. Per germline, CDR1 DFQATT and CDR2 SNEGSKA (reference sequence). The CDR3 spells CSALVGLSGYTF. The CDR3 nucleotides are TGCAGTGCTTTGGTGGGGCTGAGCGGCTACACCTTC.

The CDR3, as DNA: TGTGCCAGCAGTGGGGACAGGAGCTTCCAAGAGACCCAGTACTTC. Translated, it gives CASSGDRSFQETQYF. The chain links TRBV6-2 or TRBV6-3 to TRBJ2-5; 8 nucleotides match TRBD1. The V gene end was trimmed by 5 bases and the J gene end by 1 base; junction bases not matched to a gene: 6. The germline V gene has CDR1 MNHEY and CDR2 SVGEGT. There are 15 residues in the CDR3.

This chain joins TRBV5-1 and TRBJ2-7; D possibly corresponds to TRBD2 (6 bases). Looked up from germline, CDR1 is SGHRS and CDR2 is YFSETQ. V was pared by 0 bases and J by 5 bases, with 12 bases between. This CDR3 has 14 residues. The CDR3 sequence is CASSLEERAHEQYF. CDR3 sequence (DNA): TGCGCCAGCAGCTTGGAGGAGCGGGCCCACGAGCAGTACTTC.